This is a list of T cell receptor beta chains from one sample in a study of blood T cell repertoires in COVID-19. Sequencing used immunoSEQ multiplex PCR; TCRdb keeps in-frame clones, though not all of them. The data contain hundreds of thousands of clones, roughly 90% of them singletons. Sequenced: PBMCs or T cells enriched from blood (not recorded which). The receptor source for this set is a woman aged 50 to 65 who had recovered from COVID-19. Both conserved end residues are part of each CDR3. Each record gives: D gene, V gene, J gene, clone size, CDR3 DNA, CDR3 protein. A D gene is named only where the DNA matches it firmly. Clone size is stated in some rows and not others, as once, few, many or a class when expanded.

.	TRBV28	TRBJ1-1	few	TGTGCCAGCAGCTACAACGCGGGGGCGGTTTTCATGAACACTGAAGCTTTCTTT	CASSYNAGAVFMNTEAFF
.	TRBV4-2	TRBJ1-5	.	TGTGCCAGCAGCCAAGGAAAGAGTCAGCCCCAGCATTTT	CASSQGKSQPQHF
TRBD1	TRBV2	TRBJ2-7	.	TGTGCCAGCAGTACGGGACAGGGGTACGAGCAGTACTTC	CASSTGQGYEQYF
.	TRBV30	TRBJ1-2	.	TGTGCCTGGAGTGTAGCAGGACAACAACCGCGCTACACCTTC	CAWSVAGQQPRYTF
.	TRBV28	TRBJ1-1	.	TGTGCCAGCGGAGAGTACGGCGCGAAGACTGAAGCTTTCTTT	CASGEYGAKTEAFF
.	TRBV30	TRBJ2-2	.	TGTGCCTGGAGGGGGGGACTTAACACCGGGGAGCTGTTTTTT	CAWRGGLNTGELFF
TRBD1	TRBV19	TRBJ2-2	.	TGTGCCAGTAGTATGGAGTCAGGGGGCACCGGGGAGCTGTTTTTT	CASSMESGGTGELFF
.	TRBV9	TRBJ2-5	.	TGTGCCAGCAGCGTAGATATAGTGGACTACCAAGAGACCCAGTACTTC	CASSVDIVDYQETQYF
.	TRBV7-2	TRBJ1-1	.	TGTGCCAGCAGCCAACGAGGACTTACTGAAGCTTTCTTT	CASSQRGLTEAFF
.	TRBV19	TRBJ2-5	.	TGTGCCAGTAATCGAGCAGGGAACGCGGAGACCCAGTACTTC	CASNRAGNAETQYF
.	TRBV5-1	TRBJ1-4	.	TGCGCCAGCAGCTTAGCCCCGGGGGGCGCCGGAGAAAAACTGTTTTTT	CASSLAPGGAGEKLFF
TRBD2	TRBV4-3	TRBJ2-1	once	TGCGCCAGCAGCCAAGATAGGACTAGGTATGAGCAGTTCTTC	CASSQDRTRYEQFF